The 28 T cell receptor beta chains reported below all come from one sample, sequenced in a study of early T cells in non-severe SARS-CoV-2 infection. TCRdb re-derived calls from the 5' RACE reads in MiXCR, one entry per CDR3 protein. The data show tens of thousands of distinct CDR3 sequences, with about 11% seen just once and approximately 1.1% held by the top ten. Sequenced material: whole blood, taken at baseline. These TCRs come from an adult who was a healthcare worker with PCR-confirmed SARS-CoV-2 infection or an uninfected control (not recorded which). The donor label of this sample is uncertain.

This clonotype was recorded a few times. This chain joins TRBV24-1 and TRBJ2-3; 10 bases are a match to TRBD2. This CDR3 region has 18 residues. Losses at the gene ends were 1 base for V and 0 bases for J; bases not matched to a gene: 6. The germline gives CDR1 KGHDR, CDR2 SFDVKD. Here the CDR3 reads CATSDFGLAGVSTDTQYF. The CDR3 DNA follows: TGTGCCACCAGTGATTTCGGGCTAGCGGGGGTTAGCACAGATACGCAGTATTTT.

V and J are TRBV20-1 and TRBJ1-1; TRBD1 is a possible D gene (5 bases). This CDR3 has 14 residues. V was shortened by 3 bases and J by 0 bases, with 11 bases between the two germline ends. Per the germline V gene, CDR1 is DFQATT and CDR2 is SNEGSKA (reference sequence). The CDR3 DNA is TGCAGTGCTAGGAGGGGACGGCTGAACACTGAAGCTTTCTTT. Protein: CSARRGRLNTEAFF.

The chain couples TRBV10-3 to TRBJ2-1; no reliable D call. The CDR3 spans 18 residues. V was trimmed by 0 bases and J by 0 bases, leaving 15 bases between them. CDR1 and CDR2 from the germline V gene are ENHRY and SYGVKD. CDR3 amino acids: CAISESGASRSSYNEQFF. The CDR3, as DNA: TGTGCCATCAGTGAGTCGGGTGCGTCTAGGAGCTCCTACAATGAGCAGTTCTTC.

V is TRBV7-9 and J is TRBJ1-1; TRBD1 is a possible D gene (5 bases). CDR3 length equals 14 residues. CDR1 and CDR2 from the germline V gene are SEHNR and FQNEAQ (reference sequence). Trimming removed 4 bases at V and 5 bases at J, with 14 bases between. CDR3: CASSSFGGETEAFF. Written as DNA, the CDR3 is TGTGCCAGCAGCTCTTTCGGGGGTGAGACTGAAGCTTTCTTT.

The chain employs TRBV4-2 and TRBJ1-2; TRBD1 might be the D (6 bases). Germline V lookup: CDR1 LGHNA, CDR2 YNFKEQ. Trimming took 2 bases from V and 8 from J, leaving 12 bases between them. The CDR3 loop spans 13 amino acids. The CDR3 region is CASSQLQGRGYTF. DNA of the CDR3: TGTGCCAGCAGCCAATTGCAGGGGCGAGGCTACACCTTC.

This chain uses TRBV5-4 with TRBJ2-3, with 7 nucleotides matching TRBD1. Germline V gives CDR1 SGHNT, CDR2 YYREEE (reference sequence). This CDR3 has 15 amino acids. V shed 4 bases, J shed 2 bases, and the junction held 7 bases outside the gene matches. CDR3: CASSPDGTVTDTQYF. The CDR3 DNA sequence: TGTGCCAGCAGCCCGGACGGGACAGTCACAGATACGCAGTATTTT.

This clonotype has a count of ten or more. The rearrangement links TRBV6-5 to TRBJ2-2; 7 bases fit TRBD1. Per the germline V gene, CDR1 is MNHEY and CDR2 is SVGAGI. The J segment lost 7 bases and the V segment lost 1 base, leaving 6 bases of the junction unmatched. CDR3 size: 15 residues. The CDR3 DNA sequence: TGTGCCAGCAGTTACTTTACAGGGGCCGGCGGGGAGCTGTTTTTT. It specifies CASSYFTGAGGELFF.

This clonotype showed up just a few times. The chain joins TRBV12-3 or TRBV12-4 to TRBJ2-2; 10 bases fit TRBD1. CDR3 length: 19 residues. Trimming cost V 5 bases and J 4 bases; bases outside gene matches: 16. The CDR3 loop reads CASSVGQGLTSVFTGELFF. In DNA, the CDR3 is TGTGCCAGCAGTGTGGGACAGGGGCTGACTAGCGTTTTCACCGGGGAGCTGTTTTTT.

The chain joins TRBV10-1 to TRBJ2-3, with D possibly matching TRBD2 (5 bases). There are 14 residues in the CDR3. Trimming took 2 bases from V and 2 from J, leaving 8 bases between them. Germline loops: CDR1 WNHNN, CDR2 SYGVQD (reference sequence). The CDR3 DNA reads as TGCGCCAGCAGTGAGACGGGGTCCACAGATACGCAGTATTTT. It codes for CASSETGSTDTQYF.

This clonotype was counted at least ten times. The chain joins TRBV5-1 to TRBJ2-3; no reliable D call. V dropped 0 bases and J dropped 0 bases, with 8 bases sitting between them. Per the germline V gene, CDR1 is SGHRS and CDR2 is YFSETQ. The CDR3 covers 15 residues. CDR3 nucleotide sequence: TGCGCCAGCAGCTTGGTTGGTGCTAGCACAGATACGCAGTATTTT. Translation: CASSLVGASTDTQYF.

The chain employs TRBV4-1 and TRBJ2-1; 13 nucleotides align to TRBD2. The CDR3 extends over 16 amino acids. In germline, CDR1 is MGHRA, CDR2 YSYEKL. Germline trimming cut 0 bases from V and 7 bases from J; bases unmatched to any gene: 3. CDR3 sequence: CASSQDSGLAGNEQFF. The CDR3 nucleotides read TGCGCCAGCAGCCAAGATTCGGGACTAGCGGGGAATGAGCAGTTCTTC.

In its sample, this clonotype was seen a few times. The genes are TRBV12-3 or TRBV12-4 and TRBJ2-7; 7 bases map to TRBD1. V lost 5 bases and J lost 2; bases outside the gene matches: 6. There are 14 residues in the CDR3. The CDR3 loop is CASSPPGTAYEQYV. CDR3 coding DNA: TGTGCCAGCAGTCCACCCGGGACAGCCTACGAGCAGTACGTC.

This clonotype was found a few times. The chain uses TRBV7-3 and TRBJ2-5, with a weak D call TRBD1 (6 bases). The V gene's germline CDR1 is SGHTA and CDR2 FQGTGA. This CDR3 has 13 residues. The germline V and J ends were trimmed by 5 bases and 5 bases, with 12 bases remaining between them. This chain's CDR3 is CASSPGTTETQYF. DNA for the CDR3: TGTGCCAGCAGCCCAGGGACAACGGAGACCCAGTACTTC.

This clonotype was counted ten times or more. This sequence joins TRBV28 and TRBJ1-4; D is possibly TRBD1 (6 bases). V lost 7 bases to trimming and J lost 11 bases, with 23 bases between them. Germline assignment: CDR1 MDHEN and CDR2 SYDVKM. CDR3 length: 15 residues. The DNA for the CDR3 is TGTGCCAGCATCCGACTTGGGACGGGAGGGGGGAAACTGTTTTTT. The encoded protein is CASIRLGTGGGKLFF.

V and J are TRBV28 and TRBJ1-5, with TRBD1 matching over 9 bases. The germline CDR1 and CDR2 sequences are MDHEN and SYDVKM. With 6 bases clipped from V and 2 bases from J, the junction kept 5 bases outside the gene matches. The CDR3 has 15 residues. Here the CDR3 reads CASSWTGAGNQPQHF. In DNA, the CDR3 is TGTGCCAGCAGCTGGACAGGGGCGGGCAATCAGCCCCAGCATTTT.

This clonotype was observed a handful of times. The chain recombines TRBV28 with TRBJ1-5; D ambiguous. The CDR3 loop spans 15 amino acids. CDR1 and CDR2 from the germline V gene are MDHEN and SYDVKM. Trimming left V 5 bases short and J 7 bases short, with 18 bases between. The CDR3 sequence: CASSTRRASGQPQHF. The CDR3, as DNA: TGTGCCAGCAGTACCCGCCGGGCCTCCGGACAGCCCCAGCATTTT.

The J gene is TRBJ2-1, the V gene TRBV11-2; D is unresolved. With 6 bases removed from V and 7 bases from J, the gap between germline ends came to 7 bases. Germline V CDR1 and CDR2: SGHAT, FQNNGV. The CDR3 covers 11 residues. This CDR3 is CASSVVNEQFF. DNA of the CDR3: TGTGCCAGCAGTGTAGTGAATGAGCAGTTCTTC.

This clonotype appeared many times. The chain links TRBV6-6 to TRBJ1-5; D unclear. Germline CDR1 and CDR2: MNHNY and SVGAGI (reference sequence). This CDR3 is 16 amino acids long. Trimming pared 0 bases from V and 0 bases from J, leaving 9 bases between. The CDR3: CASSYSTGNSNQPQHF. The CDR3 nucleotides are TGTGCCAGCAGTTACTCGACCGGTAATAGCAATCAGCCCCAGCATTTT.

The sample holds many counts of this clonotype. The CDR3 DNA reads as TGTGCCAGTAAGGACGGCCGTCTAAATCAGCCCCAGCATTTT. It codes for CASKDGRLNQPQHF. The chain uses TRBV19 and TRBJ1-5; D gene uncertain. The germline V and J ends were trimmed by 7 bases and 4 bases, with 14 bases remaining between them. Germline CDR1 reads LNHDA; CDR2 reads SQIVND (reference sequence). The CDR3 loop spans 14 amino acids.

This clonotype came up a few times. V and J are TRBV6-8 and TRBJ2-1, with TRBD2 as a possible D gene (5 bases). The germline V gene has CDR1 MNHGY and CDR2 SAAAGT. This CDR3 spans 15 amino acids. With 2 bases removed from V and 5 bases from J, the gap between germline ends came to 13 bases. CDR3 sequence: CASSYVGLANNEQFF. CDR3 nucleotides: TGTGCCAGCAGTTACGTTGGGCTAGCCAACAATGAGCAGTTCTTC.

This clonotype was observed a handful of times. The CDR3 region is CSASVQQETQYF. The CDR3 bases are TGCAGTGCTAGTGTACAACAAGAGACCCAGTACTTC. The chain joins TRBV20-1 to TRBJ2-5; D not certain. Germline CDR1 is DFQATT and CDR2 is SNEGSKA (reference sequence). Between the trimmed V and J ends, which lost 3 bases and 2 bases, there was a span of 7 bases. This CDR3 has 12 amino acids.

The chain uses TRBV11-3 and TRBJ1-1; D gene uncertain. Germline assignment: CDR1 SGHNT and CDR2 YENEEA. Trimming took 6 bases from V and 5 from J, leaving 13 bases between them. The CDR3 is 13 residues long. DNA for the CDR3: TGTGCCAGCAGTGCCACGGAGGAGACTGAAGCTTTCTTT. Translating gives CASSATEETEAFF. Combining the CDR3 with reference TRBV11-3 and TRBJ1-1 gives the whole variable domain EAGVVQSPRYKIIEKKQPVAFWCNPISGHNTLYWYLQNLGQGPELLIRYENEEAVDDSQLPKDRFSAERLKGVDSTLKIQPAELGDSAVYLCASSATEETEAFFGQGTRLTVV.

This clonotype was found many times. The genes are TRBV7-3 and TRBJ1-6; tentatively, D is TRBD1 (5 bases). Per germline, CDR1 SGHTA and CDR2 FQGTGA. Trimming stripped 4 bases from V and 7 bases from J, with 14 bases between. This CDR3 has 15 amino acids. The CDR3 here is CASSSATGMNSPLHF. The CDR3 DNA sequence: TGTGCCAGCAGCTCGGCCACAGGAATGAATTCACCCCTCCACTTT. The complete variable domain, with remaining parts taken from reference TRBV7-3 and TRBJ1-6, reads GAGVSQTPSNKVTEKGKYVELRCDPISGHTALYWYRQSLGQGPEFLIYFQGTGAADDSGLPNDRFFAVRPEGSVSTLKIQRTERGDSAVYLCASSSATGMNSPLHFGNGTRLTVT.

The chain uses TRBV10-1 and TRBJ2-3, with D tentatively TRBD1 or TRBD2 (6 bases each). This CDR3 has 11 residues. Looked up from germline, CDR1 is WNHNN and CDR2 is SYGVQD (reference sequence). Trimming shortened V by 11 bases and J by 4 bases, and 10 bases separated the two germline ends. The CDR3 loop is CAAGEADTQYF. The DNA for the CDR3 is TGCGCCGCAGGGGAGGCAGATACGCAGTATTTT.

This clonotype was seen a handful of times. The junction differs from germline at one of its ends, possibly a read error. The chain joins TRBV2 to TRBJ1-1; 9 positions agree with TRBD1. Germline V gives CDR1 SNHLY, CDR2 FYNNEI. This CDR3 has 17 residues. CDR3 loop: CASNEGQGRPTGTEAFF. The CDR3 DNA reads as TGTGCCAGCAATGAAGGACAGGGGCGCCCCACGGGCACTGAAGCTTTCTTT.

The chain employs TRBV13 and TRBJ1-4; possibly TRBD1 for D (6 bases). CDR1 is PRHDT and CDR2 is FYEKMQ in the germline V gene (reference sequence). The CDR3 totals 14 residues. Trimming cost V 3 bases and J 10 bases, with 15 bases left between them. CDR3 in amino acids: CASSFGTRAGKLFF. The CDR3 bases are TGTGCCAGCAGCTTCGGGACAAGGGCTGGAAAACTGTTTTTT.

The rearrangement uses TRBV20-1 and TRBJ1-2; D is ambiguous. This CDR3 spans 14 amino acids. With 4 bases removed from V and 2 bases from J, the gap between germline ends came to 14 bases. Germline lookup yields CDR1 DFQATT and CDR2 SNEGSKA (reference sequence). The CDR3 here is CSAIPQVRNYGYTF. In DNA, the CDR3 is TGCAGTGCTATCCCCCAGGTCCGGAACTATGGCTACACCTTC.

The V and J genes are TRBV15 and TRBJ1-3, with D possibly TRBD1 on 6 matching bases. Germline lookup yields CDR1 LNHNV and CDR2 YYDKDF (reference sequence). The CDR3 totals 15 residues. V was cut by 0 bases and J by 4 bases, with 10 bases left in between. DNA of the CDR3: TGTGCCACCAGCAGAGATTTGGGGGCCGGAAACACCATATATTTT. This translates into CATSRDLGAGNTIYF.